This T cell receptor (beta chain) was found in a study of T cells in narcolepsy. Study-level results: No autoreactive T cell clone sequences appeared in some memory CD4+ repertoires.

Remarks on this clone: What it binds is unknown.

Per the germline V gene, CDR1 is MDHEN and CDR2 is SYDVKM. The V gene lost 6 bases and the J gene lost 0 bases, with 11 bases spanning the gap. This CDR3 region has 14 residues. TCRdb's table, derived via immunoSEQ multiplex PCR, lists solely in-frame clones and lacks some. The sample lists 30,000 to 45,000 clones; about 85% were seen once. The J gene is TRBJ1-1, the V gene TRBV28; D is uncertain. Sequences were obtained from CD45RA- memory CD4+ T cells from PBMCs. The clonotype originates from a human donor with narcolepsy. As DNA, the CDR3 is TGTGCCAGCAGCTTTACAGTCTTGAACACTGAAGCTTTCTTT. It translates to CASSFTVLNTEAFF.